This paragraph reports one T cell receptor beta chain. Assay used: immunoSEQ multiplex PCR; TCRdb lists only in-frame clones, some missing. Of about 110,000 clones detected, about 90% appear once; the ten largest clones hold roughly 1.5%. Germline values: CDR1 SGDLS, CDR2 YYNGEE. The CDR3 sequence is 15 residues long. V lost 3 bases, J lost 6 bases, and 17 bases lay in between. The data are from a study of T cell changes during pregnancy in multiple sclerosis. V and J are TRBV9 and TRBJ2-3, with D possibly matching TRBD2 (5 bases). This clonotype originated in a female donor with multiple sclerosis, enrolled in a pregnancy study. The sample in question was peripheral blood, obtained before pregnancy. The CDR3 DNA sequence: TGTGCCAGCAGCGACGTCACGGGGTTCAGGGATACGCAGTATTTT. Translating it yields CASSDVTGFRDTQYF.